A selection of T cell receptor beta chains follows, all from one sample in a study of blood T cell repertoires in COVID-19. Here immunoSEQ multiplex PCR was the method, and the copy in TCRdb shows in-frame clones only, minus some. The sample shows over 50,000 clones, roughly 72% of them seen only once. The sample taken for sequencing was peripheral blood. Receptors originate from a woman aged 65 to 85 with COVID-19, enrolled during active disease. Each CDR3 is given with its conserved first and last residue. A D gene is named only where the DNA matches it firmly. Clone size is given for some rows only: seen once, a few or many times, or a class if the clone is expanded.

.	TRBV19	TRBD1	TRBJ1-4	CASRRKQGGTNEKLFF	TGTGCCAGTAGGAGGAAACAAGGGGGCACTAATGAAAAACTGTTTTTT
.	TRBV7-9	.	TRBJ1-2	CTSSDQAGYGYTF	TGTACCAGCAGCGACCAGGCAGGGTATGGCTACACCTTC
.	TRBV10-3	TRBD1	TRBJ1-6	CAISWTGGDSPLHF	TGTGCCATCAGTTGGACAGGAGGTGATTCACCCCTCCACTTT
few	TRBV5-6	TRBD2	TRBJ2-3	CASSYSGSPDTQYF	TGTGCCAGCAGCTATAGCGGGAGCCCAGATACGCAGTATTTT
.	TRBV5-5	.	TRBJ2-3	CASSVGVPDTQYF	TGTGCCAGCAGCGTAGGGGTTCCAGATACGCAGTATTTT
.	TRBV10-3	.	TRBJ2-5	CAISENPPERRETQYF	TGTGCCATCAGTGAAAATCCACCGGAGCGTAGGGAGACCCAGTACTTC
few	TRBV30	TRBD1	TRBJ1-1	CAWSGQGAFTEAFF	TGTGCCTGGAGTGGACAGGGGGCGTTTACTGAAGCTTTCTTT
.	TRBV27	.	TRBJ1-2	CASSSPGGGTGYTF	TGTGCCAGCAGTTCCCCGGGGGGGGGAACTGGCTACACCTTC
.	TRBV7-9	.	TRBJ1-1	CASSSTGPATEAFF	TGTGCCAGCAGCTCGACAGGCCCCGCCACTGAAGCTTTCTTT
.	TRBV11-1	TRBD1	TRBJ2-2	CASSSGQGASGELFF	TGTGCCAGCAGCTCGGGACAGGGGGCCAGCGGGGAGCTGTTTTTT
.	TRBV27	TRBD2	TRBJ2-5	CASSLRGLAGGRETQYF	TGTGCCAGCAGTTTACGCGGACTAGCGGGGGGGAGGGAGACCCAGTACTTC
few	TRBV7-2	.	TRBJ1-3	CASSLASTAGSGNTIYF	TGTGCCAGCAGCTTAGCGTCTACGGCAGGCTCTGGAAACACCATATATTTT
.	TRBV7-3	.	TRBJ2-3	CASGASTDTQYF	TGTGCCAGCGGGGCTAGCACAGATACGCAGTATTTT
few	TRBV5-1	.	TRBJ1-1	CASRSGLNTEAFF	TGCGCCAGCAGGTCGGGGTTGAACACTGAAGCTTTCTTT
few	TRBV4-2	TRBD1	TRBJ1-2	CASSPRTGYYGYTF	TGTGCCAGCAGCCCACGGACAGGGTACTATGGCTACACCTTC
once	TRBV9	TRBD1	TRBJ1-1	CASSPSTGTMNTEAFF	TGTGCCAGCAGCCCCTCGACAGGGACCATGAACACTGAAGCTTTCTTT
.	TRBV11-3	TRBD1	TRBJ1-3	CASSSDSGQGNTIYF	TGTGCCAGCAGCTCGGACTCGGGACAGGGAAACACCATATATTTT
.	TRBV6-2/TRBV6-3	.	TRBJ2-3	CASSPWLGGTDTQYF	TGTGCCAGCAGTCCCTGGTTGGGAGGCACAGATACGCAGTATTTT
many	TRBV4-1	TRBD1	TRBJ2-7	CASSPGNRDRDYEQYF	TGCGCCAGCAGCCCTGGGAACCGGGACAGGGACTACGAGCAGTACTTC
.	TRBV5-1	.	TRBJ1-1	CASSFGVDTEAFF	TGCGCCAGCAGCTTCGGGGTTGACACTGAAGCTTTCTTT
.	TRBV2	TRBD2	TRBJ2-3	CASSPLAGGRTDTQYF	TGTGCCAGCAGTCCCCTAGCGGGGGGGCGCACAGATACGCAGTATTTT
.	TRBV2	TRBD1	TRBJ2-2	CASSTGGKSNTGELFF	TGTGCCAGTTCGACAGGGGGCAAATCAAACACCGGGGAGCTGTTTTTT
.	TRBV18	TRBD2	TRBJ2-3	CASSPGTSGRGSDTQYF	TGTGCCAGCTCACCCGGGACTAGCGGGAGAGGGTCAGATACGCAGTATTTT
many	TRBV7-8	.	TRBJ2-2	CASSFRRGGGELFF	TGTGCCAGCAGCTTTAGAAGGGGAGGCGGGGAGCTGTTTTTT
.	TRBV3-1/TRBV3-2	.	TRBJ1-2	CASSPSRERDSGYTF	TGTGCCAGCAGCCCCTCCCGGGAGCGAGACAGTGGCTACACCTTC
once	TRBV4-2	TRBD2	TRBJ2-3	CASSRGGEADTQYF	TGTGCCAGCAGCCGCGGGGGAGAAGCAGATACGCAGTATTTT
.	TRBV24-1	TRBD1	TRBJ1-2	CATSDSGQGGDGYTF	TGTGCCACCAGTGATTCAGGACAGGGGGGCGATGGCTACACCTTC
.	TRBV11-2	TRBD1	TRBJ1-6	CASSFGGQNNSPLHF	TGTGCCAGCAGCTTTGGGGGACAGAATAATTCACCCCTCCACTTT
.	TRBV19	.	TRBJ2-2	CASSIPTGPNTGELFF	TGTGCCAGTAGTATTCCCACAGGGCCGAACACCGGGGAGCTGTTTTTT
.	TRBV5-1	TRBD1	TRBJ2-5	CASSNRGRETQYF	TGCGCCAGCAGCAACAGGGGGCGAGAGACCCAGTACTTC
.	TRBV15	.	TRBJ1-1	CATSTIPGEAFF	TGTGCCACCAGCACTATACCCGGGGAAGCTTTCTTT
.	TRBV24-1	TRBD2	TRBJ2-2	CATSDTSGDFAGELFF	TGTGCCACCAGTGATACTAGCGGGGATTTTGCCGGGGAGCTGTTTTTT
many	TRBV7-2	.	TRBJ1-1	CASSLVPGEAFF	TGTGCCAGCAGCTTAGTGCCAGGTGAAGCTTTCTTT
.	TRBV10-3	TRBD2	TRBJ2-1	CATKGLAAYNEQFF	TGTGCCACGAAAGGACTAGCGGCCTACAATGAGCAGTTCTTC
.	TRBV3-1/TRBV3-2	.	TRBJ1-1	CASSQAGGMRTEAFF	TGTGCCAGCAGCCAAGCTGGGGGGATGAGAACTGAAGCTTTCTTT
.	TRBV13	TRBD1	TRBJ2-1	CASSLAGQGLNEQFF	TGTGCCAGCAGCTTAGCCGGACAGGGGTTAAATGAGCAGTTCTTC
once	TRBV28	.	TRBJ2-2	CASRLPTSTGELFF	TGTGCCAGCAGGCTACCCACCTCCACCGGGGAGCTGTTTTTT
.	TRBV9	.	TRBJ2-3	CASSVELASTDTQYF	TGTGCCAGCAGCGTAGAGCTAGCTAGCACAGATACGCAGTATTTT
.	TRBV20-1	TRBD2	TRBJ2-1	CSASSAGFYNEQFF	TGCAGTGCTAGTTCAGCGGGATTTTACAATGAGCAGTTCTTC
.	TRBV9	.	TRBJ2-2	CASSVGTGWTGELFF	TGTGCCAGCAGCGTAGGTACAGGGTGGACCGGGGAGCTGTTTTTT
.	TRBV5-1	.	TRBJ1-6	CASSLGGEVSSPLHF	TGCGCCAGCAGCTTAGGGGGTGAGGTTAGTTCACCCCTCCACTTT
.	TRBV27	.	TRBJ1-6	CASRPLQGSSYNSPLHF	TGTGCCAGCAGGCCCCTTCAGGGGAGCTCCTATAATTCACCCCTCCACTTT
.	TRBV5-1	TRBD1	TRBJ2-5	CASSSYRGIGETQYF	TGCGCCAGCAGCTCTTACAGGGGTATAGGAGAGACCCAGTACTTC
.	TRBV27	TRBD2	TRBJ2-3	CASSSPLAGPDTQYF	TGTGCCAGCAGTTCCCCACTAGCGGGGCCAGATACGCAGTATTTT
.	TRBV7-2	TRBD1	TRBJ1-2	CASSFGQGGGYTF	TGTGCCAGCAGCTTCGGACAGGGAGGTGGCTACACCTTC